This TCR beta chain was observed in a study of CD8 T cells in Susac syndrome. The multiple sclerosis control group consisted of treatment-naive patients whose relapsing-remitting disease, which was either stable or active, fulfilled revised McDonald criteria. An amount of RNA that ranged from roughly 0.5 to 1 ug was reverse transcribed with random hexamers. A multiplex approach, immunoSEQ multiplex PCR, amplified TCR beta CDR3 across 54 Vbeta and 13 Jbeta. TCRdb passed the immunoSEQ multiplex PCR reads through MiXCR, listing each CDR3 protein once. The sample contains a few hundred thousand distinct CDR3 sequences, about 90% of which appear only once. The V end was cut by 8 bases, the J end by 0 bases, with 5 bases between. The germline CDR1 and CDR2 sequences are SNHLY and FYNNEI. The CDR3 sequence is 12 residues long. This clonotype appeared a few times.

The receptor was derived from a human donor with multiple sclerosis. The rearrangement joins TRBV2 to TRBJ1-5; D not resolved. Sequences were obtained from CD4+ T cells from PBMCs. The CDR3 spells CASSDSNQPQHF. Here the CDR3 DNA reads TGTGCCAGCTCAGATAGCAATCAGCCCCAGCATTTT.